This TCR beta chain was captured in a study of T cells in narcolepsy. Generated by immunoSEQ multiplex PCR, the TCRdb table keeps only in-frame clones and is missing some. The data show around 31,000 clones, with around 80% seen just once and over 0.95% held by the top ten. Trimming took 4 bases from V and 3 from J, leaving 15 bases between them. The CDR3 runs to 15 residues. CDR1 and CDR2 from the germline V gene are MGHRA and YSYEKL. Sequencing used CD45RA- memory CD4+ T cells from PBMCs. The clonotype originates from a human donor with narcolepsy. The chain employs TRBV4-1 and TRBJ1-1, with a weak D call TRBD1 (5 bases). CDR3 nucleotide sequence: TGCGCCAGCAGCCCCCCGAGGGGAAGGGACACTGAAGCTTTCTTT. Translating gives CASSPPRGRDTEAFF.